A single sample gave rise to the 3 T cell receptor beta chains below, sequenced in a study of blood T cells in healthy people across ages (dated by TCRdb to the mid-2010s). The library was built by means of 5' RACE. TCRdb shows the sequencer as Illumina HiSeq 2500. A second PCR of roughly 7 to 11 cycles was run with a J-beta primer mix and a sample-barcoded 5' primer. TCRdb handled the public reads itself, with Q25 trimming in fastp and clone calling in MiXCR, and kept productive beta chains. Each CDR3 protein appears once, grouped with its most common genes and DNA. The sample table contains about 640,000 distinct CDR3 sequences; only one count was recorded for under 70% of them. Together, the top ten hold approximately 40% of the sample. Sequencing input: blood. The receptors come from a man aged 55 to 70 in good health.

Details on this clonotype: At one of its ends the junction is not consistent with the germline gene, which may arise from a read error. The CDR3 DNA follows: TGTGCCTGCAGCGTAGCTACCCGGGGGGAGCAGTACTTC. Translation gives CACSVATRGEQYF. The chain joins TRBV9 to TRBJ2-7; TRBD2 is a possible D gene (6 bases). CDR3 size: 13 residues. Germline V gene sequence: CDR1 SGDLS, CDR2 YYNGEE.

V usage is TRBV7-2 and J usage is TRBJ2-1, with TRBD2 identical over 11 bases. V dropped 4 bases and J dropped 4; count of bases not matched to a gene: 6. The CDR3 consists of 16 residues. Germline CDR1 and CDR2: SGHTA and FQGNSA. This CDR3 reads CASSSPGLAVYNEQFF. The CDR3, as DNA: TGTGCCAGCAGCTCTCCGGGACTAGCGGTTTACAATGAGCAGTTCTTC.

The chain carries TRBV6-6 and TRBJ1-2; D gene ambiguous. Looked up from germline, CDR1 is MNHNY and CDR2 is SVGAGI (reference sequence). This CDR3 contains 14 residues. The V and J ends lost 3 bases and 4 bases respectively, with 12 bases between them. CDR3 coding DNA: TGTGCCAGCAGTTATGAAACGGGCGGCTATGGCTACACCTTC. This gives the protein CASSYETGGYGYTF.